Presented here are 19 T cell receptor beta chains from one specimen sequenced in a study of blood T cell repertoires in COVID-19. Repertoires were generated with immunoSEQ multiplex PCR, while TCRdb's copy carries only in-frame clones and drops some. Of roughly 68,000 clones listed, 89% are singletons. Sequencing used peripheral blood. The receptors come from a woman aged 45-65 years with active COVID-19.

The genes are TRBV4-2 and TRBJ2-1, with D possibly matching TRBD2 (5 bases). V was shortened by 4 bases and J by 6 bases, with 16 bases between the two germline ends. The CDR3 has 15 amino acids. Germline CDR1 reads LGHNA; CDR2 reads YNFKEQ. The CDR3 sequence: CASSPGLDLFNEQFF. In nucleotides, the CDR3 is TGTGCCAGCAGCCCCGGATTGGACTTATTCAATGAGCAGTTCTTC.

The CDR3 is CASSVGTSGTGDEQFF. CDR3 DNA sequence: TGCGCCAGCAGCGTCGGGACTAGCGGGACCGGAGATGAGCAGTTCTTC. The chain carries TRBV5-1 and TRBJ2-1; TRBD2 matches at 13 bases. The CDR3 is made up of 16 amino acids. Germline values: CDR1 SGHRS, CDR2 YFSETQ. V lost 4 bases, J lost 8 bases, and 9 bases stayed unmatched.

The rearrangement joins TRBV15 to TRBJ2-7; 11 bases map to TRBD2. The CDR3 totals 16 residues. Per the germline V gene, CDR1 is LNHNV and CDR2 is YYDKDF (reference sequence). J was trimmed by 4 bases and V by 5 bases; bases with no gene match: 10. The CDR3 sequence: CATSPSPLAGVYEQYF. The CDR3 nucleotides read TGTGCCACCAGCCCCAGCCCACTAGCGGGAGTTTACGAGCAGTACTTC. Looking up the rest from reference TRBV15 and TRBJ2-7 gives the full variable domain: DAMVIQNPRYQVTQFGKPVTLSCSQTLNHNVMYWYQQKSSQAPKLLFHYYDKDFNNEADTPDNFQSRRPNTSFCFLDIRSPGLGDTAMYLCATSPSPLAGVYEQYFGPGTRLTVT.

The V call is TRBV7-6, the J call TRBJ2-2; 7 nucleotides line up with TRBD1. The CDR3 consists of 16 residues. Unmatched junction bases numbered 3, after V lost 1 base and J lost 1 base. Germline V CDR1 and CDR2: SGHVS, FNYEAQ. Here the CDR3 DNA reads TGTGCCAGCAGCTTAGAAGGGGGCTTGAACACCGGGGAGCTGTTTTTT. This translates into CASSLEGGLNTGELFF.

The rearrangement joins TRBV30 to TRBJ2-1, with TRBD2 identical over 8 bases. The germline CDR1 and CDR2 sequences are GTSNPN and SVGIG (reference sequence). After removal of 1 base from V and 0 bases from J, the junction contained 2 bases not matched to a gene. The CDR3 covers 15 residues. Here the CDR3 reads CAWSDGRASYNEQFF. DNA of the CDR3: TGTGCCTGGAGTGACGGGAGGGCCTCCTACAATGAGCAGTTCTTC.

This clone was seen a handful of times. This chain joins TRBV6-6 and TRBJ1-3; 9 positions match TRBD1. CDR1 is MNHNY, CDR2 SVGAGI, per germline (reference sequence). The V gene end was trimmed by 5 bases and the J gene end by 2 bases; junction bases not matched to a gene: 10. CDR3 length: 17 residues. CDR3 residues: CASSLGTGSKAGNTIYF. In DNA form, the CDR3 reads TGTGCCAGCAGTCTCGGGACAGGGTCAAAGGCTGGAAACACCATATATTTT.

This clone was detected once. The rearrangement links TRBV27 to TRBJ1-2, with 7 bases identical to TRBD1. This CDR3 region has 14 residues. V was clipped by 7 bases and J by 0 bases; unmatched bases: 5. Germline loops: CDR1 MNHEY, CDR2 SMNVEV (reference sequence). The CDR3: CASKTGVTNYGYTF. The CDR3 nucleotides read TGTGCCAGCAAAACAGGGGTGACTAACTATGGCTACACCTTC.

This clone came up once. CDR3 nucleotide sequence: TGTGCCAGCAGCCAATCATCGCAATTCCTTCGGCCCGGGACAGGGTGGTACCAAGAGACCCAGTACTTC. It specifies CASSQSSQFLRPGTGWYQETQYF. The chain couples TRBV3-1 (or the pseudogene TRBV3-2) to TRBJ2-5; 9 positions agree with TRBD1. Per germline, CDR1 LGHDT and CDR2 YNNKEL (reference sequence). The V and J ends lost 2 bases and 0 bases, in that order; junction bases with no gene match: 25. The CDR3 totals 23 residues.

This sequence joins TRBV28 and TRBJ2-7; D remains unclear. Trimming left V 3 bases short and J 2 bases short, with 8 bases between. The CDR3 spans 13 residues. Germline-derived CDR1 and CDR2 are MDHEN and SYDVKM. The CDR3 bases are TGTGCCAGCAGTTTTCTGTCGGCCTACGAGCAGTACTTC. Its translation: CASSFLSAYEQYF.

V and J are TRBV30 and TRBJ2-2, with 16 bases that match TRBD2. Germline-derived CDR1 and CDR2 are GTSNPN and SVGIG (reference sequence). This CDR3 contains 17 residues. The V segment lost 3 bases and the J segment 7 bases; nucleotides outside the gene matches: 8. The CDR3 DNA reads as TGTGCCTGGAGCAATGGGGGGACTAGCGGGAGGGGCGGGGAGCTGTTTTTT. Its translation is CAWSNGGTSGRGGELFF.

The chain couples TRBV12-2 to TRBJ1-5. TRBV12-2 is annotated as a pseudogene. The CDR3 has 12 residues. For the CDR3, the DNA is TGTGCAAGTCGCCCGGGGGATCAGCCCCAGCATTTT. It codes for CASRPGDQPQHF.

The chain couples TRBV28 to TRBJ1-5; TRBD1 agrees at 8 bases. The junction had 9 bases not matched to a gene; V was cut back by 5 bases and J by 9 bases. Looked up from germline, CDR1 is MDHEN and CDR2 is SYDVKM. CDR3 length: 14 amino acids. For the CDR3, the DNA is TGTGCCAGCAGTCCCGGGACAGGCCAGGGGCCCCAGCATTTT. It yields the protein CASSPGTGQGPQHF. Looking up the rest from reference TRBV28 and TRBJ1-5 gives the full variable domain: DVKVTQSSRYLVKRTGEKVFLECVQDMDHENMFWYRQDPGLGLRLIYFSYDVKMKEKGDIPEGYSVSREKKERFSLILESASTNQTSMYLCASSPGTGQGPQHFGDGTRLSIL.

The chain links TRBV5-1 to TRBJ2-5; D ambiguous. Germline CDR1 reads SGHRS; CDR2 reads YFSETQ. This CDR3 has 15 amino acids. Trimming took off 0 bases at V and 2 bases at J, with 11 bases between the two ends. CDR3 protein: CASSLGGSTQETQYF. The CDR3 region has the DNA TGCGCCAGCAGCTTGGGCGGATCCACACAAGAGACCCAGTACTTC.

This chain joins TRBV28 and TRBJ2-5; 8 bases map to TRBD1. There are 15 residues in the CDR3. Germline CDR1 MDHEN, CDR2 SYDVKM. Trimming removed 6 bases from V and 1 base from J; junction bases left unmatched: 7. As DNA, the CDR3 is TGTGCCAGCAGAAGTCAGGGGGCCCTCCAAGAGACCCAGTACTTC. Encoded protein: CASRSQGALQETQYF.

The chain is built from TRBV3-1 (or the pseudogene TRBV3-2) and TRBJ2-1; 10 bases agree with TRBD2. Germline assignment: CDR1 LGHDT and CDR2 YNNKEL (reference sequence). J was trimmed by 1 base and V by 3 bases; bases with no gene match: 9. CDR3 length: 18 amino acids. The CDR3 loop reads CASSHSSGRVRSYNEQFF. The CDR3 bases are TGTGCCAGCAGCCATTCTAGCGGGAGAGTACGGTCCTACAATGAGCAGTTCTTC.

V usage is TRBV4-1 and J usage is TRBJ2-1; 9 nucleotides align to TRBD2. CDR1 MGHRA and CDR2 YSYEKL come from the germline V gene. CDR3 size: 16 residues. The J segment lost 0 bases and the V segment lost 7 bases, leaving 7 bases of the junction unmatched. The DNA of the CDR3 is TGCGCCAGCACCCGACTAGCGGCTAGCTCCTACAATGAGCAGTTCTTC. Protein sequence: CASTRLAASSYNEQFF.

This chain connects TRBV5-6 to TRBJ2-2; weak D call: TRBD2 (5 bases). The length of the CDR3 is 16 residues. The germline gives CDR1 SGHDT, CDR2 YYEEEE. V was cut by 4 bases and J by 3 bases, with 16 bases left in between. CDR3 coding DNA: TGTGCCAGCAGCGGTGGGAGTCTAGTGTACACCGGGGAGCTGTTTTTT. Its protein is CASSGGSLVYTGELFF.

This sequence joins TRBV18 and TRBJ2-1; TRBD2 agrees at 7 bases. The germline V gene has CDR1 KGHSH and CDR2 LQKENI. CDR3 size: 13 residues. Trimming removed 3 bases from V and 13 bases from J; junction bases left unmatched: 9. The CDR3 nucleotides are TGTGCCAGCTCACCGTCCGCGGGAGATACCCAGTTCTTC. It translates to CASSPSAGDTQFF.

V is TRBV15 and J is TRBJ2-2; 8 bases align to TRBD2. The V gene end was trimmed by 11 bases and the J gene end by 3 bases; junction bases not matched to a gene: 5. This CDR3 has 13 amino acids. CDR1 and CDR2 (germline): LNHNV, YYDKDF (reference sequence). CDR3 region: CAPSGGDTGELFF. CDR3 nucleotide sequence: TGTGCCCCTTCCGGGGGGGACACCGGGGAGCTGTTTTTT.